These T cell receptor delta chains were read from a single sample in a study of Vδ1+ human thymocytes. TCRdb re-called the multiplex PCR reads via CATT. In the table there are roughly 55,000 delta-chain clones, around a sixth of which are singletons. Sequencing was performed on Vdelta1+ gamma-delta thymocytes from the thymus. These TCRs come from a boy under two years old who had congenital heart surgery. CDR3s include the opening cysteine and the closing phenylalanine or tryptophan. The D gene is left open where the match is weak. Expanded clones get a size class; other rows say once, few or many, or leave the size out.

>25|-|TRDJ1|TRDV1|TRDD3
TGTGCTCTTGGGGAACCGGGGCCCAACTTCCTACTCCCCTACTGGGGGATTGTGGACACCGATAAACTCATCTTT
CALGEPGPNFLLPYWGIVDTDKLIF
>16|few|TRDJ1|TRDV1|-
TGTGCTCTTGGGGAAATAAATCCTACGTGGTCCCATAAACTCATCTTT
CALGEINPTWSHKLIF
>18|few|TRDJ1|TRDV2|-
TGTGCCTGTGATATACTTCCTACAAACCGGGGGATATCAAAAAGACTCATCTTT
CACDILPTNRGISKRLIF
>21|few|TRDJ1|TRDV1|TRDD3
TGTGCTCTTGGGGGACTACTGGGGGGCCACAACACACTCCTCTACATCGATAAACTCATCTTT
CALGGLLGGHNTLLYIDKLIF
>21|-|TRDJ1|TRDV1|TRDD3
TGTGCTCTTGGGGATCCACCCTGTAGGCCACAGGGGATACAACCCACCGATAAACTCATCTTT
CALGDPPCRPQGIQPTDKLIF
>18|-|TRDJ1|TRDV1|TRDD3
TGTGCTCTTGGGTGCACCCCTCTGTGGGGGATACACACCGATAAACTCATCTTT
CALGCTPLWGIHTDKLIF
>19|-|TRDJ1|TRDV1|TRDD3
TGTGCTCTTGGGGAACTGTCCCCGTGGGGGATACCTCGATTCAATAAACTCATCTTT
CALGELSPWGIPRFNKLIF
>17|-|TRDJ1|TRDV1|-
TGTGCTCTTGGGGTCGCCCCAATTGTGGGACACACCGATAAACTCATCTTT
CALGVAPIVGHTDKLIF
>18|-|TRDJ1|TRDV1|-
TGTGCTCTTGGGAAATCCTACGATGCTCCAAAGTACACCGATAAACTCATCTTT
CALGKSYDAPKYTDKLIF
>15|-|TRDJ1|TRDV1|-
TGTGCTCTTGGGGTATTGTCCCGAAACACCGATAAACTCATCTTT
CALGVLSRNTDKLIF
>16|-|TRDJ1|TRDV1|-
TGTGCTCTTTGTAACTACGGCTGGATACATCCCGATAAACTCATCTTT
CALCNYGWIHPDKLIF
>21|-|TRDJ2|TRDV1|-
TGTGCTCTTGGGGAACTTTACTTCCTACGGGCTGGGGGGTCCGGTGGGGCACAACTCTTCTTT
CALGELYFLRAGGSGGAQLFF
>20|few|TRDJ1|TRDV1|TRDD3
TGTGCTCTTGGGGAACTCCCTCGCACAACCTGGGGGATACCAACCGATAAACTCATCTTT
CALGELPRTTWGIPTDKLIF
>19|-|TRDJ1|TRDV1|TRDD3
TGTGCTCTTGGGTCCCGACGGGATATCGAGGGATACGGCGCCGATAAACTCATCTTT
CALGSRRDIEGYGADKLIF
>17|few|TRDJ1|TRDV1|-
TGTGCTCTTGGGGAACTCACTAGGGTTAGGTACACCGATAAACTCATCTTT
CALGELTRVRYTDKLIF
>20|-|TRDJ3|TRDV2|TRDD3
TGTGCCTGTGACACCGGTCACTGGGGGATACTAACCTGGGACACCCGACAGATGTTTTTC
CACDTGHWGILTWDTRQMFF
>18|few|TRDJ1|TRDV1|-
TGTGCCCTTGGGGAAACGAACTTGGTGATAAGGGGCACCGATAAACTCATCTTT
CALGETNLVIRGTDKLIF
>20|few|TRDJ1|TRDV1|TRDD3
TGTGCTCTTGGGAACCAACACGTAGGGGGGATACCGCCGTACACCGATAAACTCATCTTT
CALGNQHVGGIPPYTDKLIF
>16|-|TRDJ1|TRDV1|-
TGTGCTCTTGGGGAGGGACTCCACCCCCGAGCAGGTAAACTCATCTTT
CALGEGLHPRAGKLIF
>21|-|TRDJ1|TRDV1|TRDD2
TGTGCTCTTGGGGAACCAGCTAGGGGTCGGTTCCTACGGCGTGGAGCCGATAAACTCATCTTT
CALGEPARGRFLRRGADKLIF
>17|few|TRDJ1|TRDV1|-
TGTGCTCTTGGGGAACGTAGAAGGACTGGCTACACCGATAAACTCATCTTT
CALGERRRTGYTDKLIF
>20|once|TRDJ1|TRDV1|-
TGTGCTCTTGGGGAAGTATTTCCCGGGGATGTGGGGTGGGGCACCGATAAACTCATCTTT
CALGEVFPGDVGWGTDKLIF
>17|-|TRDJ1|TRDV1|TRDD3
TGTGCTCTTGGGACGCGGAAAGCTGGGGGATACTCGGATAAACTCATCTTT
CALGTRKAGGYSDKLIF
>20|few|TRDJ1|TRDV1|TRDD3
TGTGCTCTTGGGGAACGAGAGGAGGGCTGGGGGCCCCTGAGTACCGATAAACTCATCTTT
CALGEREEGWGPLSTDKLIF
>13|-|TRDJ1|TRDV1|TRDD2
TGTGCTCTTGGGGGCCTTCCTCCTGATAAACTCATCTTT
CALGGLPPDKLIF
>21|-|TRDJ1|TRDV1|TRDD3
TGTGCTCTTGGGAACTGCAACCTACCGTACTGGGGGATACCGTCCACCGATAAACTCATCTTT
CALGNCNLPYWGIPSTDKLIF
>16|few|TRDJ1|TRDV1|-
TGTGCTCTTGGGGAACTAATTTTTACTACCGTCGATAAACTCATCTTT
CALGELIFTTVDKLIF
>16|few|TRDJ1|TRDV1|TRDD3
TGTGCTCTTGGGGAACCTACTGGGGGCCCAACCGATAAACTCATCTTT
CALGEPTGGPTDKLIF
>22|few|TRDJ1|TRDV1|TRDD3
TGTGCTCTTGGGGAACAGACAAGCCCTAACTGGGGGATAATTGGGACCACCGATAAACTCATCTTT
CALGEQTSPNWGIIGTTDKLIF
>25|few|TRDJ1|TRDV1|-
TGTGCTCTTGGGGAACTAGGCCTCCCTACGTTAGGGGGTTTCTACCCCTTTGCGTACACCGATAAACTCATCTTT
CALGELGLPTLGGFYPFAYTDKLIF
>22|few|TRDJ1|TRDV1|-
TGTGCTCTTGGGGAATTCTACTTCCTCGACTGGGGACGATTGGGAGGATCCGATAAACTCATCTTT
CALGEFYFLDWGRLGGSDKLIF
>12|few|TRDJ1|TRDV1|-
TGTGCTCTTGGGGAAGCGTCAGGGAAACTCATCTTT
CALGEASGKLIF
>19|few|TRDJ1|TRDV1|TRDD3
TGTGCTCTTGGGGAATTGACTACTGGGGGATATGAGCGGACCGATAAACTCATCTTT
CALGELTTGGYERTDKLIF
>15|-|TRDJ1|TRDV1|-
TGTGCTCTTGGGGAACTCGGCGCATACACCGATAAACTCATCTTT
CALGELGAYTDKLIF
>23|few|TRDJ1|TRDV1|-
TGTGCTCTTGGGGAACTATGCGATAAGGGCCTTCCTAGGCCTGGGGATATTGGCGATAAACTCATCTTT
CALGELCDKGLPRPGDIGDKLIF
>13|many|TRDJ1|TRDV3|TRDD3
TGTGCCTCCATACTTGCCTGGGGGCTTAAACTCATCTTT
CASILAWGLKLIF
>16|few|TRDJ1|TRDV1|-
TGTGCTCTTGGGGAACTGTACGAGTGGGATACCGATAAACTCATCTTT
CALGELYEWDTDKLIF
>21|-|TRDJ1|TRDV1|TRDD3
TGTGCTCTTGGGCTTCCCTCTCCTTCATTTTCGTATGGGGGATACATCGATAAACTCATCTTT
CALGLPSPSFSYGGYIDKLIF
>20|few|TRDJ1|TRDV1|TRDD2
TGTGCTCTTGGGGAATCCCCTTCCTACAGGATGGGGGCTTACACCGATAAACTCATCTTT
CALGESPSYRMGAYTDKLIF
>24|-|TRDJ1|TRDV1|TRDD3
TGTGCTCTTGGGGAACTAACACTCCTACCTCGCGTACTGGGGGAGGGTAGGTACACCGATAAACTCATCTTT
CALGELTLLPRVLGEGRYTDKLIF
>15|-|TRDJ1|TRDV1|-
TGTGCTCTTGGGTGTTCGGGGAGGTACACCGATAAACTCATCTTT
CALGCSGRYTDKLIF
>17|-|TRDJ1|TRDV1|TRDD3
TGTGCTCTTGGGGTCTACTGGGGGATACGTCCCACCGATAAACTCATCTTT
CALGVYWGIRPTDKLIF
>21|-|TRDJ1|TRDV1|-
TGTGCTCTTGGGACCCATACGTCGTACGTAGAGAATACTTTTGAGACCGATAAACTCATCTTT
CALGTHTSYVENTFETDKLIF
>21|few|TRDJ1|TRDV1|TRDD3
TGTGCTCTTGGGGAACGTTCCCCCTACAGGGGGATACGGGGGTACACCGATAAACTCATCTTT
CALGERSPYRGIRGYTDKLIF
>20|-|TRDJ1|TRDV1|TRDD3
TGTGCTCTTGGGGAACATTCAGGCTGGGGGATACCCAGGTACACCGATAAACTCATCTTT
CALGEHSGWGIPRYTDKLIF